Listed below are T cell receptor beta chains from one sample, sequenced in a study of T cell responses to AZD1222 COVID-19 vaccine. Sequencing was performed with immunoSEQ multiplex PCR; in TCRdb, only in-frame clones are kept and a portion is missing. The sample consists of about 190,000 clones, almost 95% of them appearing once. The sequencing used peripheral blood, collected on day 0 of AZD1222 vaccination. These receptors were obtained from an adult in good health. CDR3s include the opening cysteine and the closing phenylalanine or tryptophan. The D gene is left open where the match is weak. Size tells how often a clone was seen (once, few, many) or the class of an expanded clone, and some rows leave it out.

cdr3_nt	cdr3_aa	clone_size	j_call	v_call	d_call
TGTGCCAGCAGTAGAGAGGTCCGACAGGGCGGCAATGAGCAGTTCTTC	CASSREVRQGGNEQFF	.	TRBJ2-1	TRBV27	TRBD1
TGTGCCAGCAGCCCTCTTTTTGGGACAGGTGCTGGAAACACCATATATTTT	CASSPLFGTGAGNTIYF	once	TRBJ1-3	TRBV6-2/TRBV6-3	TRBD1
TGTGCCAGCAGCTTACTGGTTTCGTGGGGCACAGATACGCAGTATTTT	CASSLLVSWGTDTQYF	.	TRBJ2-3	TRBV7-9	.
TGTGCCAGCAGCTCCAGACAGGGGCTCTCCTATGGCTACACCTTC	CASSSRQGLSYGYTF	.	TRBJ1-2	TRBV5-4	TRBD1
TGTGCCATCAGTGCCTCCTCAGGGGCAGCTTTCTTT	CAISASSGAAFF	.	TRBJ1-1	TRBV10-3	.
TGCGCCAGCAGCCCCAGAGGGCTCGGGTGGAACGAGCAGTACTTC	CASSPRGLGWNEQYF	once	TRBJ2-7	TRBV5-1	.
TGTGCCAGCTCACCCGGGACAGGGGATCAGCCCCAGCATTTT	CASSPGTGDQPQHF	.	TRBJ1-5	TRBV18	TRBD1
TGTGCCAGCAGCCTCCGTAGGGGTAATTCACCCCTCCACTTT	CASSLRRGNSPLHF	.	TRBJ1-6	TRBV14	.
TGTGCCAGCGGAACTACGGCGGATGAAAAACTGTTTTTT	CASGTTADEKLFF	.	TRBJ1-4	TRBV6-5	.
TGTGCCAGCAGCTTAGGGGCTACCTACGAGCAGTACTTC	CASSLGATYEQYF	few	TRBJ2-7	TRBV7-8	.
TGTGCCAGCTCACAGAGCCCCCTAGAGGATCAGCCCCAGCATTTT	CASSQSPLEDQPQHF	.	TRBJ1-5	TRBV18	.
TGTGCCAGCAGCTGGACAGGGGGTGATGAGCAGTTCTTC	CASSWTGGDEQFF	.	TRBJ2-1	TRBV7-9	TRBD1
TGTGCCAGCAGCGTAGGATTGGCGGAAGGCACTGAAGCTTTCTTT	CASSVGLAEGTEAFF	once	TRBJ1-1	TRBV9	.
TGTGCCAGCAGTCATGAGGGGGGGGCTTTCTTT	CASSHEGGAFF	.	TRBJ1-1	TRBV27	.
TGTGCCAGCAGCTTTGGCGGGAGACTCAACGAGCAGTACTTC	CASSFGGRLNEQYF	.	TRBJ2-7	TRBV7-2	TRBD2
TGTGCCAGCAGTACCGTGGGGGTTTTTCCCTACGAGCAGTACTTC	CASSTVGVFPYEQYF	.	TRBJ2-7	TRBV6-2/TRBV6-3	.
TGTGCCAGCAGCTTCGACAGGGCAGAGACCCAGTACTTC	CASSFDRAETQYF	.	TRBJ2-5	TRBV13	TRBD1
TGCGCCAGCAGCTCTAGACTAGCGGGAGCCGACTCCTACGAGCAGTACTTC	CASSSRLAGADSYEQYF	.	TRBJ2-7	TRBV5-1	TRBD2
TGTGCCATCAGTGAGCGCTCCTCTGGGGGGTACGAGCAGTACTTC	CAISERSSGGYEQYF	once	TRBJ2-7	TRBV10-3	.
TGTGCCAGCAGTTACTCGGGACAGAATGAAAAACTGTTTTTT	CASSYSGQNEKLFF	.	TRBJ1-4	TRBV6-5	TRBD1
TGTGCCTGGAGTGCCTCATTGAGGGACAGGGCGATGTGGGAGCAGTACTTC	CAWSASLRDRAMWEQYF	.	TRBJ2-7	TRBV30	TRBD1
TGTGCCAGCAGGTCGACGGGAGCCCCTAAGCTGTTTTTT	CASRSTGAPKLFF	.	TRBJ1-4	TRBV6-5	.
TGTGCCAGCAGTCCGGCCAGGGGAGAGACCCAGTACTTC	CASSPARGETQYF	.	TRBJ2-5	TRBV2	.
TGTGCCAGCAGCGTAGATGGATACGAGCAGTACTTC	CASSVDGYEQYF	.	TRBJ2-7	TRBV9	.
TGTGCCAGCAGTGGACCGGGCCGTGAGCAGTTCTTC	CASSGPGREQFF	.	TRBJ2-1	TRBV25-1	.
TGTGCCAGCAGCTCCAGGACAGAAAACCTGAACACTGAAGCTTTCTTT	CASSSRTENLNTEAFF	.	TRBJ1-1	TRBV7-6	.
TGTGCCAGCAGTGAGACAGTCTACGAGCAGTACTTC	CASSETVYEQYF	.	TRBJ2-7	TRBV2	.
TGTGCCAGTAGTTGGGCCACCGCCACCGGGGCCAACGTCCTGACTTTC	CASSWATATGANVLTF	.	TRBJ2-6	TRBV19	.
TGTGCCTGGAGTGAGGGGGACGGTAATCAGCCCCAGCATTTT	CAWSEGDGNQPQHF	.	TRBJ1-5	TRBV30	.
TGTGCCAGCAGTGCCTCCTTAAAGACAGGGGCATACGAGCAGTACTTC	CASSASLKTGAYEQYF	.	TRBJ2-7	TRBV25-1	TRBD1
TGTGCCAGCTCGGGACAGACAACTTACTTC	CASSGQTTYF	.	TRBJ2-7	TRBV12-3/TRBV12-4	TRBD1
TGCAGTGCTAGAGTAGTGGGAGAAGCTTTCTTT	CSARVVGEAFF	.	TRBJ1-1	TRBV20-1	.
TGCGCCAGCAGCCAAGATTCCCTATCGAGCTCCTACGAGCAGTACTTC	CASSQDSLSSSYEQYF	.	TRBJ2-7	TRBV4-1	.
TGCAGCCTCCGCCTAGCGGGAGTAACAGATACGCAGTATTTT	CSLRLAGVTDTQYF	.	TRBJ2-3	TRBV29-1	TRBD2
TGTGCCACCAGCAGACCACCCATAGGAAAACTGTTTTTT	CATSRPPIGKLFF	.	TRBJ1-4	TRBV15	.
TGTGCCAGCAGACCCCCACTTAGCAATCAGCCCCAGCATTTT	CASRPPLSNQPQHF	.	TRBJ1-5	TRBV28	.
TGTGCCAGCAGCATCACGGCCTTGAACGGCTACACCTTC	CASSITALNGYTF	once	TRBJ1-2	TRBV21-1	.
TGTGCCAGCAGCCAAGAAGCGGGACAGGGCTACAATGAGCAGTTCTTC	CASSQEAGQGYNEQFF	once	TRBJ2-1	TRBV4-2	TRBD1
TGTGCCAGCGGTTTCTCTGGGGCCAACGTCCTGACTTTC	CASGFSGANVLTF	.	TRBJ2-6	TRBV28	.
TGTGCCAGCAGCTTAGTCCCGCTAGCGGGGGGTGGGGATGAGCAGTTCTTC	CASSLVPLAGGGDEQFF	.	TRBJ2-1	TRBV7-6	TRBD2